A selection of T cell receptor beta chains follows, all from one sample in a study of blood T cell repertoires in COVID-19. Assay used: immunoSEQ multiplex PCR; TCRdb lists only in-frame clones, some missing. Of some 52,000 clones in the sample, roughly nine tenths were seen once. The specimen sequenced was peripheral blood. The receptors originated from a human donor with active COVID-19. The donor label of this sample is uncertain. CDR3s include the opening cysteine and the closing phenylalanine or tryptophan. The D gene is left open where the match is weak. Some rows have no size entry. The others give once, few or many, or a class for an expanded clone.

.	TRBJ2-5	TRBD1	TRBV29-1	TGCAGCGTTGAGCTCCGGGACAGATCTCAAGAGACCCAGTACTTC	CSVELRDRSQETQYF
.	TRBJ1-2	TRBD1	TRBV3-1/TRBV3-2	TGTGCCAGCAGCCAAGTAAGCACAGGGGTTTATGGCTACACCTTC	CASSQVSTGVYGYTF
.	TRBJ2-1	TRBD2	TRBV20-1	TGCAGTGCTAGTAATCGAGGTAGCGGGGGGTTAAATGAGCAGTTCTTC	CSASNRGSGGLNEQFF
.	TRBJ1-2	TRBD1	TRBV7-2	TGTGCCAGCAGCTTAGACCCAGGGACAGGAGGCTACACCTTC	CASSLDPGTGGYTF
once	TRBJ2-1	TRBD2	TRBV5-1	TGCGCCAGCAGCCGACTAGCGGGAAACAATGAGCAGTTCTTC	CASSRLAGNNEQFF
few	TRBJ1-2	TRBD1	TRBV4-3	TGCGCCAGCAGCCCCAGCTGGGGACAGGGCTATGGCTACACCTTC	CASSPSWGQGYGYTF
.	TRBJ2-2	TRBD1	TRBV25-1	TGTGCCAGCAGCAGACAGGGTTCGGGGGAGCTGTTTTTT	CASSRQGSGELFF
.	TRBJ1-1	TRBD1	TRBV7-2	TGTGCCAGCAGCTCCGGGACAGGGTGGGGAGCTTTCTTT	CASSSGTGWGAFF
.	TRBJ1-2	.	TRBV6-5	TGTGCCAGCAGCCGACGCGGGGAAACTAACTATGGCTACACCTTC	CASSRRGETNYGYTF
.	TRBJ1-3	.	TRBV7-6	TGTGCCAGCAGCTTAGGAACAGCCGACTCTGGAAACACCATATATTTT	CASSLGTADSGNTIYF
few	TRBJ1-2	.	TRBV5-4	TGTGCCAGCAGCCGGCCGGCAGGTGGCTACACCTTC	CASSRPAGGYTF
.	TRBJ2-1	TRBD2	TRBV3-1/TRBV3-2	TGTGCCAGCAGCCGAGGACTAGCGGGAAATGAGCAGTTCTTC	CASSRGLAGNEQFF
.	TRBJ2-1	TRBD2	TRBV5-6	TGTGCCAGCAGCCCGACCGGACTAGCGGGGGGTAATGAGCAGTTCTTC	CASSPTGLAGGNEQFF
few	TRBJ2-2	TRBD1	TRBV9	TGTGCCAGCAGCGTCAGCGGGACAGGGCACGGGGAGCTGTTTTTT	CASSVSGTGHGELFF
.	TRBJ2-5	TRBD2	TRBV4-3	TGCGCCAGCAGCCAAGATCCTAGCGGGGGGGCCTTGGAGACCCAGTACTTC	CASSQDPSGGALETQYF
few	TRBJ2-1	.	TRBV18	TGTGCCAGCTCACTAAGCGTCCAGAATGAGCAGTTCTTC	CASSLSVQNEQFF
.	TRBJ1-3	.	TRBV4-1	TGCGCCAGCAGCTACAGCCAACTGGACTCTGGAAACACCATATATTTT	CASSYSQLDSGNTIYF
.	TRBJ1-2	TRBD1	TRBV29-1	TGCAGCGTCCTCCGGGACAGGGACTACACCTTC	CSVLRDRDYTF
.	TRBJ1-5	TRBD1	TRBV19	TGTGCCAGTATAGGGGGCAGGGCTTGGACCAGGGGAAATCAGCCCCAGCATTTT	CASIGGRAWTRGNQPQHF
.	TRBJ2-5	.	TRBV25-1	TGTGCCAGCAGCGTAACTCGGGGAAACCAAGAGACCCAGTACTTC	CASSVTRGNQETQYF
.	TRBJ1-2	.	TRBV9	TGTGCCAGCAGCGCACAGGCTAACTATGGCTACACCTTC	CASSAQANYGYTF
.	TRBJ2-7	.	TRBV5-1	TGCGCCAGCAGCTTGACTCCCTACGAGCAGTACTTC	CASSLTPYEQYF
.	TRBJ2-7	.	TRBV5-8	TGTGCCAGCAGCTACGGAGTCTCCTACGAGCAGTACTTC	CASSYGVSYEQYF
few	TRBJ1-1	.	TRBV7-9	TGTGCCAGCAGCTTAGCGGTTGCGGATTCTGACACTGAAGCTTTCTTT	CASSLAVADSDTEAFF
.	TRBJ1-2	TRBD1	TRBV28	TGTGCCAGCAGTTTCGCCCTGAACAGGGGCGCCAACTATGGCTACACCTTC	CASSFALNRGANYGYTF
few	TRBJ1-2	.	TRBV7-3	TGTGCCAGCAGCGCAACAGAAAACTATGGCTACACCTTC	CASSATENYGYTF
.	TRBJ2-2	TRBD1	TRBV4-3	TGCGCCAGCAGCACCAAGATATCGACAGGGCCCGGGGAGCTGTTTTTT	CASSTKISTGPGELFF
.	TRBJ1-4	TRBD1	TRBV7-9	TGTGCCAGCCATACCGGGACAGGGGGGTCTAATGAAAAACTGTTTTTT	CASHTGTGGSNEKLFF
once	TRBJ2-5	TRBD1	TRBV19	TGTGCCAGTAGTATAGCAGGGGGCGGGGAGACCCAGTACTTC	CASSIAGGGETQYF
.	TRBJ2-3	TRBD1	TRBV6-2/TRBV6-3	TGTGCCAGCAGCCGGGACAGGATATCAGTGGATACGCAGTATTTT	CASSRDRISVDTQYF
once	TRBJ2-4	TRBD1	TRBV10-3	TGTGCCATCAGTGAAGGACAGGCAAGTCGAACGAAAAACATTCAGTACTTC	CAISEGQASRTKNIQYF
.	TRBJ2-1	TRBD1	TRBV27	TGTGCCAGCCGTCGTGGGACAGGGGCCTACAATGAGCAGTTCTTC	CASRRGTGAYNEQFF
.	TRBJ2-5	.	TRBV3-1/TRBV3-2	TGTGCCAGCAGCCACACGGACAGCCAAGAGACCCAGTACTTC	CASSHTDSQETQYF
.	TRBJ2-2	TRBD1	TRBV4-3	TGCGCCAGCAGCCAAACGGACAGGGTCCCCACCGGGGAGCTGTTTTTT	CASSQTDRVPTGELFF
.	TRBJ1-6	.	TRBV10-3	TGTGCCATCAGTGATACAGGTTCTGATTCACCCCTCCACTTT	CAISDTGSDSPLHF
.	TRBJ2-1	TRBD2	TRBV6-5	TGTGCCAGCAGAACCCGGACTAGCGGGCGGGATGAGCAGTTCTTC	CASRTRTSGRDEQFF
.	TRBJ2-5	TRBD2	TRBV7-6	TGTGCCAGCAGCTTAACGAGCGGGGGGGCCGTGACCCAGTACTTC	CASSLTSGGAVTQYF
.	TRBJ1-1	TRBD1	TRBV6-6	TGTGCCAGCAGCCAGGGGGGAAAGAACACTGAAGCTTTCTTT	CASSQGGKNTEAFF
.	TRBJ1-6	TRBD1	TRBV6-6	TGTGCCAGCAGTTACCGACAGGGCGATAAGTCACCCCTCCACTTT	CASSYRQGDKSPLHF
.	TRBJ2-7	TRBD2	TRBV5-6	TGTGCCAGCAGCCTAGCGGGGGGGCCCTCCTACGAGCAGTACTTC	CASSLAGGPSYEQYF